This T cell receptor (beta chain) is drawn from a study of CD8 T cells in Susac syndrome. Random hexamers were used to reverse transcribe an amount of roughly 0.5 to 1 ug RNA. TCRdb called the immunoSEQ multiplex PCR reads again in MiXCR, with one record for every CDR3 protein. The sample holds some 190,000 distinct CDR3 sequences, around 93% seen once. J was trimmed by 3 bases and V by 2 bases; bases with no gene match: 5. The CDR3 loop spans 14 amino acids. The germline CDR1 and CDR2 sequences are DFQATT and SNEGSKA (reference sequence). Sequenced input: CD4+ T cells from PBMCs. This TCR came from a human donor with Susac syndrome. The chain is built from TRBV20-1 and TRBJ1-2; 8 nucleotides agree with TRBD1. The CDR3 region is CSARWTGTDYGYTF. The CDR3 coding sequence is TGCAGTGCTAGATGGACAGGGACAGACTATGGCTACACCTTC.